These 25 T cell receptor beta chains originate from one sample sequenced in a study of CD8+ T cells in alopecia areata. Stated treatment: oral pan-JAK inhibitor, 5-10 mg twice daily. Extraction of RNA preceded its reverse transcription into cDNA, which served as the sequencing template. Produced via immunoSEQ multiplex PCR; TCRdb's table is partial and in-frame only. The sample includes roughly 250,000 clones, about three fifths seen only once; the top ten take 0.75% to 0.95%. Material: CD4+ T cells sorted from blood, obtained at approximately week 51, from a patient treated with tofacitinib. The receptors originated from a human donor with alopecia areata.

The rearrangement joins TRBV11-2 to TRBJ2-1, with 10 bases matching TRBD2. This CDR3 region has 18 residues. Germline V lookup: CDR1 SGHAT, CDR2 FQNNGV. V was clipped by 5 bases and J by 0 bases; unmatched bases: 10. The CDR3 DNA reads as TGTGCCAGCAGCAGCCGGACTAGCGGTATGAGCTCCTACAATGAGCAGTTCTTC. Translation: CASSSRTSGMSSYNEQFF.

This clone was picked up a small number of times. The CDR3 sequence: CASSLRGHLSGANVLTF. CDR3 nucleotides: TGTGCCAGCAGCTTAAGAGGACATCTCTCTGGGGCCAACGTCCTGACTTTC. The rearrangement uses TRBV11-2 and TRBJ2-6; a possible D gene is TRBD1 (5 bases). CDR3 size: 17 residues. Germline V gives CDR1 SGHAT, CDR2 FQNNGV. Trimming removed 2 bases at V and 0 bases at J, with 11 bases between.

For the CDR3, the DNA is TGTGCCAGCAGCTTACCCGGGGGTGAAGCTTTCTTT. Its translation: CASSLPGGEAFF. The genes are TRBV7-9 and TRBJ1-1; a weak D match, TRBD1 (5 bases). V gave up 2 bases and J gave up 7 bases, with 8 bases separating them. Germline V gene lookup returns CDR1 SEHNR and CDR2 FQNEAQ (reference sequence). The length of the CDR3 is 12 residues.

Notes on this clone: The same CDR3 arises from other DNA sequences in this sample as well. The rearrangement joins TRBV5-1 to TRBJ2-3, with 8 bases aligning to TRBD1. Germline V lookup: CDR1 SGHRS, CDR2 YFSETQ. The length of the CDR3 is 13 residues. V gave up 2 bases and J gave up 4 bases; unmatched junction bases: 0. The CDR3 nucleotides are TGCGCCAGCAGCTTACAGGGGGCAGATACGCAGTATTTT. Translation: CASSLQGADTQYF.

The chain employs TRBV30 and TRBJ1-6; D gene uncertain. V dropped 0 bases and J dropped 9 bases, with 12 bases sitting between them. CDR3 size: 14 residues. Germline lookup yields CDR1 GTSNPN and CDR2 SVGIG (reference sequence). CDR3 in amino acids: CAWSVHLRSSPLHF. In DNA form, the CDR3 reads TGTGCCTGGAGTGTACATCTGAGGAGTTCACCCCTCCACTTT.

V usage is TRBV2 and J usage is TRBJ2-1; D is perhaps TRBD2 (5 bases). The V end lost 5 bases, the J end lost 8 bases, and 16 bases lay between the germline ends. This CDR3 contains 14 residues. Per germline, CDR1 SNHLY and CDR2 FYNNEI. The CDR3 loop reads CASSRGLQDDEQFF. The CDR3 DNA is TGTGCCAGCAGTAGAGGACTCCAGGACGATGAGCAGTTCTTC.

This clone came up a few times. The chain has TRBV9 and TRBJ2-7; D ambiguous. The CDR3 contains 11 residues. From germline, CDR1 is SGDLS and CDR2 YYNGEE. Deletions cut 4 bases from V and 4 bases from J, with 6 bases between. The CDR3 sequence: CASSPEYEQYF. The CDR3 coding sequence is TGTGCCAGCAGCCCCGAGTACGAGCAGTACTTC.

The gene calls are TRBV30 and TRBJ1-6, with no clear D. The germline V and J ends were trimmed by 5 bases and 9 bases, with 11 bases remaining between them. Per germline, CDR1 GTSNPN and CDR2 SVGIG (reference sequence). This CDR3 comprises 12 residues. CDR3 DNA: TGTGCCTGGGGGAGGTGGGGTTCACCCCTCCACTTT. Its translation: CAWGRWGSPLHF.

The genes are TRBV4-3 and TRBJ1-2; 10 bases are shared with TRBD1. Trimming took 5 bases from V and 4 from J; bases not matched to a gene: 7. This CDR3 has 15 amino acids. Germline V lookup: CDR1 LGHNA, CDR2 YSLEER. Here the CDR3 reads CASSTRQGAGYGYTF. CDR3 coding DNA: TGCGCCAGCAGCACACGACAGGGGGCCGGCTATGGCTACACCTTC.

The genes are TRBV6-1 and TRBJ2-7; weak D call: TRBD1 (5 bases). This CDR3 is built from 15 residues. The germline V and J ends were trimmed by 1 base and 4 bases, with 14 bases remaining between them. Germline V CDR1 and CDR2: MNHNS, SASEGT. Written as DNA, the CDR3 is TGTGCCAGCAGTGAAGGGCAGGGATACCGATACGAGCAGTACTTC. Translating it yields CASSEGQGYRYEQYF.

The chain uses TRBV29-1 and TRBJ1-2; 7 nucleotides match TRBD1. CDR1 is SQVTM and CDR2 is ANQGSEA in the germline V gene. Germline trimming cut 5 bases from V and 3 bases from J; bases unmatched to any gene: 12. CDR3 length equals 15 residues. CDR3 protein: CSVSGTDHQDYGYTF. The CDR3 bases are TGCAGCGTTTCGGGGACAGACCATCAGGACTATGGCTACACCTTC.

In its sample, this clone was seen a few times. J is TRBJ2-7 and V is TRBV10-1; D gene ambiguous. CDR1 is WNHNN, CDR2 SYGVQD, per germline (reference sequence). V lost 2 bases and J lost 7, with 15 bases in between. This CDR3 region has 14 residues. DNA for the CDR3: TGCGCCAGCAGTGAGGGGTCCTCGAGCTTAGAGCAGTACTTC. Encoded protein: CASSEGSSSLEQYF.

The CDR3 sequence: CASSQGRGVNQPQHF. The CDR3 DNA follows: TGTGCCAGCAGCCAAGGAAGGGGCGTCAATCAGCCCCAGCATTTT. The J gene is TRBJ1-5, the V gene TRBV4-2; D possibly corresponds to TRBD1 (5 bases). Germline V gene data show CDR1 as LGHNA and CDR2 as YNFKEQ. The CDR3 sequence is 15 residues long. Trimming left V 1 base short and J 3 bases short, with 10 bases between.

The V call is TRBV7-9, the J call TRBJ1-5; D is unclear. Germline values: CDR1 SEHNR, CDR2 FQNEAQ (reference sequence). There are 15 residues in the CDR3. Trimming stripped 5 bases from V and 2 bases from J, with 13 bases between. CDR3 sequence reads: CASSRSVGGNQPQHF. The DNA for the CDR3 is TGTGCCAGCAGCCGCTCAGTTGGGGGCAATCAGCCCCAGCATTTT.

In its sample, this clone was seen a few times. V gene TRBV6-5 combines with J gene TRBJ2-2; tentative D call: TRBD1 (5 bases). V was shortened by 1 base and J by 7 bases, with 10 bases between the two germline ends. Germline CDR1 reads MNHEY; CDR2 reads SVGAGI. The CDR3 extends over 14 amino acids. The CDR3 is CASSYFSGHGELFF. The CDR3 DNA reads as TGTGCCAGCAGTTACTTCTCAGGGCACGGGGAGCTGTTTTTT.

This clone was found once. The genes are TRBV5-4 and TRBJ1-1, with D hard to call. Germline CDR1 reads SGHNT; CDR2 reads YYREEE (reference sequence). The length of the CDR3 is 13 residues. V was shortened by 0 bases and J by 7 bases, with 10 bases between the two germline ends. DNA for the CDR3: TGTGCCAGCAGCTTGGGTGTGGACGGTGAAGCTTTCTTT. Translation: CASSLGVDGEAFF. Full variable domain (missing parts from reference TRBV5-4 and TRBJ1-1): ETGVTQSPTHLIKTRGQQVTLRCSSQSGHNTVSWYQQALGQGPQFIFQYYREEENGRGNFPPRFSGLQFPNYSSELNVNALELDDSALYLCASSLGVDGEAFFGQGTRLTVV.

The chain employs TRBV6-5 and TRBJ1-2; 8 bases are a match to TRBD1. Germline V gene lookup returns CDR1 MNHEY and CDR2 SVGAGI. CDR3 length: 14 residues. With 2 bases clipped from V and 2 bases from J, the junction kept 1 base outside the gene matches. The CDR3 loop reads CASSYRTGNYGYTF. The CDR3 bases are TGTGCCAGCAGTTACCGGACAGGGAACTATGGCTACACCTTC.

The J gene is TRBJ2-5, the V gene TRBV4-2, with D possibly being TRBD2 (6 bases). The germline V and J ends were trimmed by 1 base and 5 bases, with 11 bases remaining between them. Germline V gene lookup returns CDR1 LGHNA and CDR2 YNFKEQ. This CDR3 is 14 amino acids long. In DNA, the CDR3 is TGTGCCAGCAGCCAAGTAGCGGCGGTGGAGACCCAGTACTTC. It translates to CASSQVAAVETQYF.

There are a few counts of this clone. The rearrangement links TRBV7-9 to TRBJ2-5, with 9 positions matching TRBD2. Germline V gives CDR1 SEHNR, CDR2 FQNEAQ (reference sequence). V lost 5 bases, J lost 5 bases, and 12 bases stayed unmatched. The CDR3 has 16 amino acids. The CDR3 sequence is CASSTSSGAARETQYF. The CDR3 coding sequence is TGTGCCAGCAGCACCTCTAGCGGGGCGGCTCGTGAGACCCAGTACTTC.

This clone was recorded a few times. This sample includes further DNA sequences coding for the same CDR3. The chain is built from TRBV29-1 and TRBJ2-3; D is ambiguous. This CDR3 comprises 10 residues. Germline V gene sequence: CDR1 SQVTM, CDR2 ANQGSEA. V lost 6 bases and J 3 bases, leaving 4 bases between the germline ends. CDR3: CSVDTDTQYF. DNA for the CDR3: TGCAGCGTCGATACAGATACGCAGTATTTT.

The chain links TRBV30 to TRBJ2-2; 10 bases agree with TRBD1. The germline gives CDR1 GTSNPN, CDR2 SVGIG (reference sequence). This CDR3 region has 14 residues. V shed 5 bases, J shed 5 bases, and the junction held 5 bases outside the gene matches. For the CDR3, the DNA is TGTGCCTGGGGCGGGACAGGGGTGACCGGGGAGCTGTTTTTT. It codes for CAWGGTGVTGELFF.

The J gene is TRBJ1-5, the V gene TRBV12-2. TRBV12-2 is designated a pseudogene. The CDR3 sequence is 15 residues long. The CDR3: CASRLAREFDQPQHF. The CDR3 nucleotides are TGTGCAAGTCGCTTGGCCCGCGAGTTTGATCAGCCCCAGCATTTT.

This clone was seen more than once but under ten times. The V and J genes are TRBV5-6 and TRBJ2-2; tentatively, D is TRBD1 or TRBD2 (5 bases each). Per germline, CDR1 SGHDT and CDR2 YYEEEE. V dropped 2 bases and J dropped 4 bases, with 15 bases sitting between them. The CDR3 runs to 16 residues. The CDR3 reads CASSFRTGTPTGELFF. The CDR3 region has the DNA TGTGCCAGCAGCTTCCGAACCGGGACCCCCACCGGGGAGCTGTTTTTT.

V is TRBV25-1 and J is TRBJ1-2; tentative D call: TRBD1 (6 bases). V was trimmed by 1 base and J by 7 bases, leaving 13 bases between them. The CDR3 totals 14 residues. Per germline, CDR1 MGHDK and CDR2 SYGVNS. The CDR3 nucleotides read TGTGCCAGCAGTGAATGGGGGCAAAACCTTGGCTACACCTTC. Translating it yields CASSEWGQNLGYTF.

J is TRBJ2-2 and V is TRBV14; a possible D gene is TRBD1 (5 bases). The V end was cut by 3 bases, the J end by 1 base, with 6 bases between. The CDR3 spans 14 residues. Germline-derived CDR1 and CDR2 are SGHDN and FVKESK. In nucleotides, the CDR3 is TGTGCCAGCAGCCACAGGGTGAACACCGGGGAGCTGTTTTTT. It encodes CASSHRVNTGELFF.